This T cell receptor (beta chain) was retrieved from a study of OX40 agonist ivuxolimab in advanced cancers. Per germline, CDR1 SGHNT and CDR2 YYREEE (reference sequence). The ends lost 4 bases at V and 6 bases at J; junction bases unmatched: 7. The CDR3 sequence is 16 residues long. Method: immunoSEQ multiplex PCR; TCRdb's copy keeps in-frame clones and lacks some. The sample includes roughly 18,000 clones, about 89% seen only once; the top ten take 30% to 40%. The material was CD4+ or CD8+ T cells sorted from blood, obtained in a trial of the OX40 agonist ivuxolimab. This sequence joins TRBV5-4 and TRBJ2-3, with TRBD2 identical over 14 bases. This clonotype was sampled from an adult with an advanced solid tumor such as melanoma, head and neck, liver or kidney cancer. The CDR3 loop is CASSGGTSGSTDTQYF. The DNA of the CDR3 is TGTGCCAGCAGCGGGGGGACTAGCGGGAGTACCGATACGCAGTATTTT.